The clone carrying this T cell receptor (beta chain) was picked up one time. The target antigen is unknown. This record comes from a study of PD-L1 blockade in urothelial cancer. Study outcomes and limitations: Durable benefit was linked to greater 3-week expansion of tumor-associated blood clones.

The time point here: peripheral blood 6 weeks after treatment start. The table came from immunoSEQ multiplex PCR; TCRdb's copy has only in-frame clones and leaves some out. The data contain tens of thousands of clones, over 75% of them singletons. The clonotype was recovered from a man aged 50 to 60 with urothelial cancer. Sequencing was performed on PBMCs, taken around atezolizumab (anti-PD-L1) treatment.

CDR3 bases: TGTGCCAGCAGTTACAGGGGGAATCATAACTATGGCTACACCTTC. Residues: CASSYRGNHNYGYTF. The chain combines TRBV6-5 with TRBJ1-2; D is possibly TRBD1 (6 bases). CDR1 is MNHEY, CDR2 SVGAGI, per germline. The CDR3 is 15 residues long. V lost 2 bases to trimming and J lost 1 base, with 11 bases between them.